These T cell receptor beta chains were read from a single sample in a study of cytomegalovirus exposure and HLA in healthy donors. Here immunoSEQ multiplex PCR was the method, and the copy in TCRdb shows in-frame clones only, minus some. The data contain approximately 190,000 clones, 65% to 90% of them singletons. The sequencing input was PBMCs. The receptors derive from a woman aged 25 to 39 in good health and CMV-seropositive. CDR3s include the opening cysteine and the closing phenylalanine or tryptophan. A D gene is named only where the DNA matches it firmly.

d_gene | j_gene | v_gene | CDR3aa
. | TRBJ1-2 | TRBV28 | CASTGGPNPYGYTF
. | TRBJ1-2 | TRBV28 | CASLLDNDYGYTF
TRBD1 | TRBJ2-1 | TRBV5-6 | CASRLDRGYNEQFF
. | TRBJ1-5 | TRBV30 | CAWSEGGQPQHF
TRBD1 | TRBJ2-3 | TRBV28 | CASSPPGQGKDTQYF
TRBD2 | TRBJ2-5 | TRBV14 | CASSQPRSGSETQYF
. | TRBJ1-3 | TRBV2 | CASGGGNTIYF
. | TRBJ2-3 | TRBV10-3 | CAIKKERSTDTQYF
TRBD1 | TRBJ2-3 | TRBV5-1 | CASSPGQNRDTQYF
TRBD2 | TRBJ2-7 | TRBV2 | CAIPGAGDEQYF
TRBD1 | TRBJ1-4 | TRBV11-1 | CASSFNRGTNEKLFF
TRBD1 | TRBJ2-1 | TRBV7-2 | CASSPRTGESEQFF
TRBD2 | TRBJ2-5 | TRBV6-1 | CASSVLAGGETQYF
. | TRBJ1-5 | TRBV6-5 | CASSRNGRRNQPQHF
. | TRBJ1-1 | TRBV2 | CANSPGREAFF
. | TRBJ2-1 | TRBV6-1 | CASKEAWQRVQNEQFF
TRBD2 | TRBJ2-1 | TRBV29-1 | CSVEDLSGSYNEQFF
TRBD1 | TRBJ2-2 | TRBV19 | CASSIGGTGSGGGELFF
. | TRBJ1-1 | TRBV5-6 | CASSPGDTEAFF
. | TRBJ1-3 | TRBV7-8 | CASSPTGGLGNTIYF
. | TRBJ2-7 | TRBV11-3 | CASSLYSGSYEEQYF
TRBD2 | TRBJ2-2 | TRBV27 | CASSPLAGAAGELFF
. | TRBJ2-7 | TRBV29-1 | CSVRVPSYEQYF
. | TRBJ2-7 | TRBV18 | CASSPGPGSEQYF
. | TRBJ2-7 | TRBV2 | CASSVAREQYF
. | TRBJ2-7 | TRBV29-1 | CSVGTSRPEQYF
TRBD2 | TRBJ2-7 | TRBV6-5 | CASTSGGGEQYF
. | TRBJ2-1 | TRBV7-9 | CASSLVSAHNEQFF
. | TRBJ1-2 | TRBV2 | CARVAPGYGYTF
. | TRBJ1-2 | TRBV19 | CASSPGRGNGYTF
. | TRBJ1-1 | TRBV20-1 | CSARGTVEAFF
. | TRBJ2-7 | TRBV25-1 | CASSWGAYEQYF
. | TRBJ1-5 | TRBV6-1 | CASSADGGETQHF
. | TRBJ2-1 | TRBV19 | CASSIMDWDSNEQFF
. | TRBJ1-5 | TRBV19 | CASSIARFGQPQHF
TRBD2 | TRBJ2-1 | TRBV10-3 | CAAGGLVGYNEQFF
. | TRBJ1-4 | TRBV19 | CASSRNRVEKLFF
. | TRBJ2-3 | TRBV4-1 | CASSQDGRGPTDTQYF
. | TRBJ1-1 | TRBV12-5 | CASGLGRDTEAFF
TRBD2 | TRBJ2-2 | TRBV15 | CATSASGSNTGELFF